This T cell receptor (beta chain) was captured in a study of cytomegalovirus exposure and HLA in healthy donors. Turning to the study itself: A later analysis reported the 100 to 150 validation repertoires used the same platform as the 500 to 800 first-cohort repertoires.

The repertoire was sequenced with immunoSEQ multiplex PCR; TCRdb's copy has only in-frame clones and lacks some. The sample holds under 150,000 clones, around 89% seen once. The germline CDR1 and CDR2 sequences are SGHTA and FQGTGA. There are 14 residues in the CDR3. Trimming took 4 bases from V and 8 from J; bases not matched to a gene: 5. The TCR sequence derives from a woman aged 18-35 years in good health and CMV-seropositive. This chain links TRBV7-3 with TRBJ2-2, with 9 bases matching TRBD1. Input material: PBMCs. The CDR3 DNA follows: TGTGCCAGCAGCTCACAGGGGGCGGTTGGGGAGCTGTTTTTT. Its protein product is CASSSQGAVGELFF.